What follows are 14 T cell receptor beta chains derived from one specimen sequenced in a study of cytomegalovirus exposure and HLA in healthy donors. PCR employed 60 Vbeta and 13 Jbeta primers. Method: immunoSEQ multiplex PCR; TCRdb's copy keeps in-frame clones and lacks some. Of under 200,000 clones listed, around 80% were seen once; the top ten hold 1.7%. The material sequenced was PBMCs. Receptor source: a woman aged 18-29 years in good health and CMV-seronegative.

This clone was picked up one time. The V call is TRBV11-2, the J call TRBJ2-1; 9 bases line up with TRBD1. Germline V gives CDR1 SGHAT, CDR2 FQNNGV. The V segment lost 5 bases and the J segment 9 bases; nucleotides outside the gene matches: 5. This CDR3 is 13 amino acids long. For the CDR3, the DNA is TGTGCCAGCAGCGTCGGGACAGGGATTGAGCAGTTCTTC. This translates into CASSVGTGIEQFF.

This CDR3 is CASSLPHRVGYTF. The CDR3 region has the DNA TGTGCCAGCAGCTTGCCCCACAGGGTTGGCTACACCTTC. This chain connects TRBV5-6 to TRBJ1-2, with D possibly TRBD1 on 6 matching bases. V was pared by 1 base and J by 7 bases, with 11 bases between. This CDR3 has 13 amino acids. Per the germline V gene, CDR1 is SGHDT and CDR2 is YYEEEE.

The chain carries TRBV20-1 and TRBJ2-3, with a weak D call TRBD2 (5 bases). Germline V gives CDR1 DFQATT, CDR2 SNEGSKA (reference sequence). The CDR3 has 11 residues. The ends were cut back, 6 bases at V and 13 bases at J, with 17 bases in the middle. The CDR3 protein is CSAGRTVREYF. CDR3 nucleotide sequence: TGCAGTGCCGGCCGGACTGTTCGGGAGTATTTT.

The DNA of the CDR3 is TGTGCCAGCAGCTTAGCAGCGACGAGTTCACCCCTCCACTTT. Its protein product is CASSLAATSSPLHF. This rearrangement joins TRBV7-9 to TRBJ1-6; D gene ambiguous. CDR3 length: 14 residues. Per germline, CDR1 SEHNR and CDR2 FQNEAQ (reference sequence). The V end was cut by 0 bases, the J end by 9 bases, with 9 bases between.

The chain recombines TRBV5-6 with TRBJ1-6, with a weak D call TRBD1 (6 bases). CDR1 is SGHDT, CDR2 YYEEEE, per germline. The CDR3 has 16 amino acids. V lost 0 bases to trimming and J lost 4 bases, with 11 bases between them. The CDR3 DNA follows: TGTGCCAGCAGCTTGGCCGGCAGGGGTTATAATTCACCCCTCCACTTT. Translation gives CASSLAGRGYNSPLHF.

CDR3 residues: CASSLDASGSSDTQYF. In nucleotides, the CDR3 is TGCGCCAGCAGCTTGGATGCTAGCGGGAGTTCAGATACGCAGTATTTT. This sequence joins TRBV5-1 and TRBJ2-3; 10 nucleotides align to TRBD2. The germline gives CDR1 SGHRS, CDR2 YFSETQ. This CDR3 is 16 amino acids long. V shed 0 bases and J 4 bases; nucleotides not matched to a gene: 5.

The chain uses TRBV27 and TRBJ2-2, with 7 bases fitting TRBD1. Per germline, CDR1 MNHEY and CDR2 SMNVEV (reference sequence). The CDR3 length is 17 residues. With V trimmed by 1 base and J by 0 bases, 5 bases remained unmatched. CDR3 DNA sequence: TGTGCCAGCAGTTTATTACCGGGACAGCCGAACACCGGGGAGCTGTTTTTT. Its protein is CASSLLPGQPNTGELFF.

The V and J genes are TRBV9 and TRBJ1-3; 10 bases are a match to TRBD1. The CDR3 consists of 15 residues. In germline, CDR1 is SGDLS, CDR2 YYNGEE. The trim removed 2 bases at V and 3 bases at J, leaving 2 bases unmatched. This CDR3 is CASSVDRGSGNTIYF. DNA for the CDR3: TGTGCCAGCAGCGTGGACAGGGGGAGTGGAAACACCATATATTTT.

This rearrangement joins TRBV5-8 to TRBJ2-7; D is possibly TRBD2 (7 bases). Germline lookup yields CDR1 SGHTS and CDR2 YDEGEE. This CDR3 has 14 amino acids. Between the trimmed V and J ends, which lost 3 bases and 6 bases, there was a span of 16 bases. DNA for the CDR3: TGTGCCAGCAGCTGGGGGGGGGCCAGCTTCGAGCAGTACTTC. Translated: CASSWGGASFEQYF.

The rearrangement uses TRBV9 and TRBJ2-1; no firm D call. Germline V gives CDR1 SGDLS, CDR2 YYNGEE. V lost 2 bases to trimming and J lost 5 bases, with 8 bases between them. CDR3 length equals 13 residues. The CDR3 nucleotides are TGTGCCAGCAGCGTGTACACCAACAATGAGCAGTTCTTC. Encoded protein: CASSVYTNNEQFF. The variable domain in full, completed from reference TRBV9 and TRBJ2-1, reads DSGVTQTPKHLITATGQRVTLRCSPRSGDLSVYWYQQSLDQGLQFLIQYYNGEERAKGNILERFSAQQFPDLHSELNLSSLELGDSALYFCASSVYTNNEQFFGPGTRLTVL.

The chain uses TRBV18 and TRBJ1-1; possible D gene TRBD1, 5 bases. V was trimmed by 2 bases and J by 4 bases, leaving 17 bases between them. This CDR3 is built from 16 residues. Germline loops: CDR1 KGHSH, CDR2 LQKENI. CDR3 coding DNA: TGTGCCAGCTCACCAGCCTTATCAGGCGGGGGCACTGAAGCTTTCTTT. This translates into CASSPALSGGGTEAFF. The full variable domain, in which reference TRBV18 and TRBJ1-1 provide the parts outside the CDR3, is NAGVMQNPRHLVRRRGQEARLRCSPMKGHSHVYWYRQLPEEGLKFMVYLQKENIIDESGMPKERFSAEFPKEGPSILRIQQVVRGDSAAYFCASSPALSGGGTEAFFGQGTRLTVV.

The chain joins TRBV2 to TRBJ2-7, with 7 bases lining up with TRBD2. Germline lookup yields CDR1 SNHLY and CDR2 FYNNEI. The CDR3 totals 14 residues. With 11 bases clipped from V and 7 bases from J, the junction kept 17 bases outside the gene matches. The CDR3 sequence is CAGHTGTMNEEQYF. The DNA for the CDR3 is TGTGCCGGCCATACCGGGACTATGAACGAAGAGCAGTACTTC.

The chain has TRBV28 and TRBJ1-5; TRBD1 might be the D (6 bases). The CDR3 spans 15 residues. The germline V and J ends were trimmed by 5 bases and 0 bases, with 11 bases remaining between them. The germline V gene encodes CDR1 MDHEN and CDR2 SYDVKM. CDR3 loop: CASSMDRFSNQPQHF. The CDR3 DNA reads TGTGCCAGCAGTATGGACAGATTTAGCAATCAGCCCCAGCATTTT.

The genes are TRBV27 and TRBJ2-1; TRBD1 agrees at 7 bases. The CDR3 has 18 amino acids. J lost 0 bases, V lost 6 bases, and 14 bases had no gene match. Germline V gene lookup returns CDR1 MNHEY and CDR2 SMNVEV (reference sequence). The CDR3: CASSKKTGQLSSYNEQFF. The CDR3 bases are TGTGCCAGCAGCAAAAAAACGGGACAGTTGAGCTCCTACAATGAGCAGTTCTTC.